The T cell receptor (beta chain) under discussion was sequenced for a study of T-cell memory formation after mild COVID-19. The study, taken as a whole, reports: Several responding clones turned up in pre-infection memory, indicating that cross-reactive memory may have taken part.

5'RACE primed at constant segments yielded TCR alpha and TCR beta cDNA libraries bearing sample barcodes and UMIs. MiXCR, run by TCRdb on the 5' RACE reads, gives a single entry per CDR3 protein. Of about 140,000 distinct CDR3 sequences in the sample, roughly a fifth were seen once. Details on this clonotype: Its specificity is not known.

The CDR3 runs 13 residues. CDR1 and CDR2 from the germline V gene are SGHRS and YFSETQ. The junction had 2 bases not matched to a gene; V was cut back by 5 bases and J by 1 base. The material sequenced was PBMCs or a T cell subset sorted from them (not recorded which). The clonotype was recovered from an adult woman who had mild COVID-19 (a few samples of this study predate the infection). Cell type and time point are not known. This rearrangement joins TRBV5-1 to TRBJ2-7; 8 bases agree with TRBD2. The CDR3: CASRLADSYEQYF. The CDR3, as DNA: TGCGCCAGCAGACTAGCGGATTCCTACGAGCAGTACTTC.